This T cell receptor (beta chain) was recorded in a study of shared clonotypes between healthy human individuals. General observations from the study: Sharing across four donors was highest in naive CD4 (around 5%) and lowest in memory CD8 (0.4%).

This clone was picked up one time. Its antigen is as yet unknown. The CDR3 has 17 amino acids. Trimming removed 1 base from V and 2 bases from J; junction bases left unmatched: 11. Looked up from germline, CDR1 is SGHTA and CDR2 is FQGNSA. It was around 180 ng DNA, 31,000 or so T cell genomes, that sorted-subset replicate PCRs used. The method was immunoSEQ multiplex PCR; TCRdb's version includes in-frame clones alone and lacks a portion of them. Among about 1.5 million clones, 95% to 99% were seen once, and the ten largest hold roughly 0.45%. J is TRBJ2-7 and V is TRBV7-2; 7 bases align to TRBD2. The TCR originated in a man younger than 40 in good health. The specimen was naive CD4+ T cells sorted from blood. Documented subset: CD45RA+ positively selected. For the CDR3, the DNA is TGTGCCAGCAGCTTAGTGGGAGGTAGCGGGCCCGCCTACGAGCAGTACTTC. This translates into CASSLVGGSGPAYEQYF.